Listed below are T cell receptor beta chains from one sample, sequenced in a study of blood T cell repertoires in COVID-19. Profiled with immunoSEQ multiplex PCR; TCRdb holds only in-frame clones, not every one. The sample has about 200,000 clones, roughly 86% seen once. The specimen was PBMCs or T cells enriched from blood (not recorded which). Receptors were obtained from a man between 40 and 49 years old with acute COVID-19. The CDR3 runs from the conserved cysteine through the conserved F or W. D genes are given only for firm matches. A row's size may be missing; if present it is once, few, many or a size class.

clone size: .
V gene: TRBV28
D gene: .
J gene: TRBJ1-2
CDR3 protein: CASSQGEWQSGYGYTF
CDR3 DNA: TGTGCCAGCAGTCAAGGAGAGTGGCAGTCTGGCTATGGCTACACCTTC

clone size: few
V gene: TRBV7-9
D gene: .
J gene: TRBJ1-2
CDR3 protein: CASSLGDLRPGYTF
CDR3 DNA: TGTGCCAGCAGCCTAGGGGACTTGCGGCCTGGCTACACCTTC

clone size: .
V gene: TRBV5-1
D gene: .
J gene: TRBJ2-7
CDR3 protein: CASSPDRSEQYF
CDR3 DNA: TGCGCCAGCAGTCCCGACAGATCCGAGCAGTACTTC

clone size: .
V gene: TRBV5-6
D gene: .
J gene: TRBJ1-2
CDR3 protein: CASSLIRGAGYGYTF
CDR3 DNA: TGTGCCAGCAGCTTGATAAGGGGCGCAGGCTATGGCTACACCTTC

clone size: .
V gene: TRBV13
D gene: TRBD1
J gene: TRBJ2-2
CDR3 protein: CASTVTGGATPGELFF
CDR3 DNA: TGTGCCAGCACCGTAACAGGGGGCGCCACCCCCGGGGAGCTGTTTTTT

clone size: .
V gene: TRBV7-8
D gene: .
J gene: TRBJ1-5
CDR3 protein: CASSLGVGDFNQPQHF
CDR3 DNA: TGTGCCAGCAGCTTAGGGGTCGGGGATTTCAATCAGCCCCAGCATTTT

clone size: .
V gene: TRBV24-1
D gene: .
J gene: TRBJ1-3
CDR3 protein: CATSDGHRNTIYF
CDR3 DNA: TGTGCCACCAGTGATGGACACCGAAACACCATATATTTT

clone size: .
V gene: TRBV4-1
D gene: TRBD1
J gene: TRBJ2-7
CDR3 protein: CASSHRESGGIYEQYF
CDR3 DNA: TGCGCCAGCAGCCACCGAGAATCAGGGGGCATCTACGAGCAGTACTTC

clone size: .
V gene: TRBV6-1
D gene: TRBD1
J gene: TRBJ1-4
CDR3 protein: CASSESGTGEEKLFF
CDR3 DNA: TGTGCCAGCAGTGAAAGCGGGACAGGGGAGGAAAAACTGTTTTTT

clone size: .
V gene: TRBV18
D gene: .
J gene: TRBJ2-7
CDR3 protein: CASSPPQGTYEQYF
CDR3 DNA: TGTGCCAGCTCACCACCGCAGGGCACCTACGAGCAGTACTTC

clone size: .
V gene: TRBV3-1/TRBV3-2
D gene: TRBD2
J gene: TRBJ2-1
CDR3 protein: CASDRAGGMATDEQFF
CDR3 DNA: TGTGCCAGCGACCGAGCGGGAGGGATGGCGACGGATGAGCAGTTCTTC

clone size: .
V gene: TRBV24-1
D gene: .
J gene: TRBJ2-1
CDR3 protein: CATSDFYNEQFF
CDR3 DNA: TGTGCCACCAGTGACTTCTACAATGAGCAGTTCTTC

clone size: .
V gene: TRBV18
D gene: .
J gene: TRBJ1-3
CDR3 protein: CASSPLGTGFGNTIYF
CDR3 DNA: TGTGCCAGCTCACCATTGGGAACAGGGTTCGGAAACACCATATATTTT

clone size: .
V gene: TRBV29-1
D gene: TRBD2
J gene: TRBJ2-1
CDR3 protein: CSVDASGSYNEQFF
CDR3 DNA: TGCAGCGTTGATGCTAGCGGGAGTTACAATGAGCAGTTCTTC

clone size: few
V gene: TRBV7-9
D gene: .
J gene: TRBJ1-1
CDR3 protein: CASSLQRAEAFF
CDR3 DNA: TGTGCCAGCAGCTTACAACGGGCTGAAGCTTTCTTT

clone size: .
V gene: TRBV9
D gene: .
J gene: TRBJ2-5
CDR3 protein: CASSAHQETQYF
CDR3 DNA: TGTGCCAGCAGCGCACATCAAGAGACCCAGTACTTC

clone size: .
V gene: TRBV30
D gene: TRBD2
J gene: TRBJ2-5
CDR3 protein: CAWSWEGTQYF
CDR3 DNA: TGTGCCTGGAGTTGGGAGGGGACCCAGTACTTC

clone size: .
V gene: TRBV18
D gene: .
J gene: TRBJ1-2
CDR3 protein: CASSPSREGLYGYTF
CDR3 DNA: TGTGCCAGCTCACCCTCAAGGGAGGGACTATATGGCTACACCTTC

clone size: once
V gene: TRBV28
D gene: TRBD2
J gene: TRBJ2-7
CDR3 protein: CASSLIYRLAGKHEQYF
CDR3 DNA: TGTGCCAGCAGTTTAATTTATAGACTAGCGGGAAAGCACGAGCAGTACTTC

clone size: .
V gene: TRBV6-5
D gene: .
J gene: TRBJ1-5
CDR3 protein: CASSYSIQYNQPQHF
CDR3 DNA: TGTGCCAGCAGTTACTCGATCCAGTACAATCAGCCCCAGCATTTT

clone size: .
V gene: TRBV28
D gene: .
J gene: TRBJ2-1
CDR3 protein: CASSARRGGTYNEQFF
CDR3 DNA: TGTGCCAGCAGTGCCCGCAGGGGTGGGACCTACAATGAGCAGTTCTTC

clone size: .
V gene: TRBV27
D gene: .
J gene: TRBJ1-5
CDR3 protein: CASSLYQYSNQPQHF
CDR3 DNA: TGTGCCAGCAGTTTGTATCAGTATAGCAATCAGCCCCAGCATTTT

clone size: .
V gene: TRBV7-6
D gene: TRBD1
J gene: TRBJ1-1
CDR3 protein: CASSLVDRDTEAFF
CDR3 DNA: TGTGCCAGCAGCTTGGTAGACAGGGACACTGAAGCTTTCTTT